What follows are 16 T cell receptor beta chains derived from one specimen sequenced in a study of T cells in Graves' hyperthyroidism and ophthalmopathy. Amplification of TCR beta CDR3 regions was performed using RNA transcripts as template. Primed by the HTBI set, a first-round RT-PCR was run on the TCR CDR3. TCRdb independently ran MiXCR on the multiplex PCR reads; one entry per CDR3 protein. Counted here are hundreds of thousands of distinct CDR3 sequences, approximately 14% occurring once; the ten biggest clones make up roughly 10%. Specimen: blood. These receptors all come from a woman aged 18-29 years with Graves' hyperthyroidism.

This clonotype has a handful of counts. The V gene is TRBV25-1, the J gene TRBJ1-1, with no clear D. The CDR3 length is 15 residues. V was shortened by 0 bases and J by 1 base, with 9 bases between the two germline ends. From germline, CDR1 is MGHDK and CDR2 SYGVNS. Here the CDR3 reads CASSEYMAENTEAFF. The DNA for the CDR3 is TGTGCCAGCAGTGAATATATGGCAGAGAACACTGAAGCTTTCTTT.

The chain combines TRBV30 with TRBJ1-5, with TRBD1 matching over 7 bases. Germline CDR1 and CDR2: GTSNPN and SVGIG (reference sequence). Germline trimming cut 1 base from V and 4 bases from J; bases unmatched to any gene: 7. The CDR3 is 15 amino acids. Written as DNA, the CDR3 is TGTGCCTGGAGTGGATACAGGGGTTGGAATCAGCCCCAGCATTTT. Translation gives CAWSGYRGWNQPQHF.

This clonotype was seen at least ten times. J is TRBJ2-1 and V is TRBV28, with a tentative D call TRBD1 (6 bases). The V gene lost 4 bases and the J gene lost 4 bases, with 17 bases spanning the gap. Germline V gene data show CDR1 as MDHEN and CDR2 as SYDVKM. The CDR3 is 16 amino acids. The DNA for the CDR3 is TGTGCCAGCAGTTCAGGATCCCAGGGGAAGTACAATGAGCAGTTCTTC. It codes for CASSSGSQGKYNEQFF.

In regard to this clonotype: A much bigger clone sits one base away, suggesting this may be a read error. The CDR3 spells CASSLGGAKTLNEQLF. CDR3 DNA: TGTGCCAGCAGCTTGGGGGGGGCAAAAACACTCAATGAGCAGCTCTTC. The chain recombines TRBV5-4 with TRBJ2-1; perhaps D is TRBD1 or TRBD2 (6 bases each). CDR3 length: 16 amino acids. Germline CDR1 reads SGHNT; CDR2 reads YYREEE (reference sequence).

The chain combines TRBV7-9 with TRBJ1-6; a weak D match, TRBD1 (5 bases). V was cut by 8 bases and J by 7 bases, with 15 bases left in between. The CDR3 totals 14 residues. Germline loops: CDR1 SEHNR, CDR2 FQNEAQ (reference sequence). CDR3 sequence reads: CASDPGVGNSPLHF. The CDR3 DNA sequence: TGTGCCAGCGACCCGGGGGTCGGGAATTCACCCCTCCACTTT. The entire variable domain, with the rest obtained from reference TRBV7-9 and TRBJ1-6, is as follows: DTGVSQNPRHKITKRGQNVTFRCDPISEHNRLYWYRQTLGQGPEFLTYFQNEAQLEKSRLLSDRFSAERPKGSFSTLEIQRTEQGDSAMYLCASDPGVGNSPLHFGNGTRLTVT.

V gene TRBV29-1 combines with J gene TRBJ2-3, with D possibly matching TRBD2 (5 bases). The germline V gene has CDR1 SQVTM and CDR2 ANQGSEA. V was trimmed by 6 bases and J by 4 bases, leaving 11 bases between them. The CDR3 is made up of 12 amino acids. CDR3 bases: TGCAGCGTGCGACGGGGTGCAGATACGCAGTATTTT. Its protein product is CSVRRGADTQYF.

J is TRBJ2-3 and V is TRBV7-9, with unresolved D. The germline gives CDR1 SEHNR, CDR2 FQNEAQ (reference sequence). V lost 5 bases, J lost 4 bases, and 10 bases lay in between. The CDR3 is 13 amino acids. Here the CDR3 DNA reads TGTGCCAGCAGCCTACGAAGGGCAGATACGCAGTATTTT. Translating gives CASSLRRADTQYF.

The chain employs TRBV19 and TRBJ1-2, with 8 nucleotides matching TRBD1. This CDR3 has 17 amino acids. The germline V gene encodes CDR1 LNHDA and CDR2 SQIVND (reference sequence). Germline trimming cut 6 bases from V and 6 bases from J; bases unmatched to any gene: 18. The CDR3 protein is CASSNLDRGLMVDGYTF. The CDR3 coding sequence is TGTGCCAGTAGCAATCTTGACAGGGGTTTAATGGTGGATGGCTACACCTTC.

The chain links TRBV6-1 to TRBJ1-6; possibly TRBD1 for D (5 bases). V was shortened by 2 bases and J by 4 bases, with 9 bases between the two germline ends. This CDR3 spans 15 amino acids. Germline CDR1 is MNHNS and CDR2 is SASEGT. The DNA for the CDR3 is TGTGCCAGCAGTGAATCGGGGGGATATAATTCACCCCTCCACTTT. It translates to CASSESGGYNSPLHF.

This clonotype was observed a few times. The chain carries TRBV7-9 and TRBJ2-1, with 8 positions matching TRBD1. J was trimmed by 2 bases and V by 3 bases; bases with no gene match: 3. The CDR3 runs 15 residues. Germline V gene lookup returns CDR1 SEHNR and CDR2 FQNEAQ (reference sequence). This CDR3 is CASSFRGQAYNEQFF. The CDR3 nucleotides are TGTGCCAGCAGCTTCAGGGGACAGGCCTACAATGAGCAGTTCTTC.

This clonotype occurred many times. The V and J genes are TRBV5-5 and TRBJ1-2; 10 bases fit TRBD1. Germline CDR1 reads SGHKS; CDR2 reads YYEKEE (reference sequence). Trimming took 2 bases from V and 9 from J; bases not matched to a gene: 10. This CDR3 region has 15 residues. In DNA, the CDR3 is TGTGCCAGCAGCTTACGACAGGGGGCAACCGGGAGCTACACCTTC. Its translation: CASSLRQGATGSYTF.

The CDR3 DNA is TGTGCCACCAGTGATGCCGGCACAGGTAAAGAGACCCAGTACTTC. Its protein product is CATSDAGTGKETQYF. The chain uses TRBV24-1 and TRBJ2-5; perhaps TRBD1 as D (5 bases). CDR3 length: 15 residues. V was clipped by 3 bases and J by 3 bases, with 13 bases between them. The germline V gene encodes CDR1 KGHDR and CDR2 SFDVKD.

This clonotype appeared a few times. This chain connects TRBV11-2 to TRBJ1-2; D unclear. The V gene's germline CDR1 is SGHAT and CDR2 FQNNGV. Deletions cut 5 bases from V and 0 bases from J, with 7 bases between. There are 13 residues in the CDR3. The CDR3 here is CASSPPPNYGYTF. DNA for the CDR3: TGTGCCAGCAGCCCACCCCCTAACTATGGCTACACCTTC.

This clonotype was counted ten times or more. V is TRBV12-3 or TRBV12-4 and J is TRBJ2-1; TRBD2 aligns across 13 bases. This CDR3 has 16 amino acids. The V gene end was trimmed by 4 bases and the J gene end by 7 bases; junction bases not matched to a gene: 7. CDR3 in DNA: TGTGCCAGCAGTTACACTAGCGGGAGGGCCAATAATGAGCAGTTCTTC. Translation: CASSYTSGRANNEQFF.

This clonotype was counted between two and nine times. The rearrangement links TRBV24-1 to TRBJ1-5; unclear D gene. The CDR3 extends over 15 amino acids. Germline V lookup: CDR1 KGHDR, CDR2 SFDVKD. V was pared by 3 bases and J by 5 bases, with 13 bases between. The CDR3 is CATSDPGGPDQPQHF. The CDR3 DNA sequence: TGTGCCACCAGTGATCCAGGCGGCCCCGATCAGCCCCAGCATTTT.

This clonotype was observed a handful of times. This chain uses TRBV27 with TRBJ2-1; TRBD2 is a possible D gene (5 bases). V was clipped by 0 bases and J by 8 bases, with 14 bases between them. From germline, CDR1 is MNHEY and CDR2 SMNVEV (reference sequence). This CDR3 has 15 residues. The CDR3 nucleotides are TGTGCCAGCAGTTTATCCCTCACTAGTAGCTATGAGCAGTTCTTC. It translates to CASSLSLTSSYEQFF.